This T cell receptor beta chain was recovered during a study of T cell repertoires in cytomegalovirus infection. Study observations and caveats: Dominant in the ex vivo response were TCR beta clonotypes restricted by HLA-C and specific for CMV.

This clonotype was observed a few times. The antigen is undetermined. The V gene's germline CDR1 is SGHNT and CDR2 YYREEE (reference sequence). This CDR3 contains 16 residues. V shed 0 bases, J shed 3 bases, and the junction held 8 bases outside the gene matches. TCRdb passed the reads through MiXCR, listing each CDR3 protein once. The data show 510,000 or so distinct CDR3 sequences, with about a quarter seen just once and roughly 13% held by the top ten. Sequenced material: PBMCs. The chain employs TRBV5-4 and TRBJ2-5; 7 bases agree with TRBD2. This sequence originates from a human donor in good health (CMV status not recorded). Some clones in this sample may be carry-over from other donors' samples. The CDR3 loop reads CASSLVYGLAEETQYF. CDR3 nucleotide sequence: TGTGCCAGCAGCTTGGTATATGGGCTAGCGGAAGAGACCCAGTACTTC.